These 7 T cell receptor beta chains originate from one sample sequenced in a study of neurological immune-mediated disorders. One entry per CDR3 protein, called by TCRdb with MiXCR from the 5' RACE reads. This sample has about 32,000 distinct CDR3 sequences, with 3.8% found just once. Sequencing input: PBMCs. The receptors come from a man aged 25-45 years with multiple sclerosis.

This rearrangement joins TRBV12-3 or TRBV12-4 to TRBJ1-5; 8 nucleotides line up with TRBD1. V lost 5 bases to trimming and J lost 10 bases; unmatched junction nucleotides: 10. CDR3 length: 14 residues. DNA of the CDR3: TGTGCCAGCAGTGGGACAGGAGGGCTAGTTCCCCAGCATTTT. Amino acid sequence: CASSGTGGLVPQHF.

Only a few counts were recorded for this clonotype. CDR3 residues: CASSLGQFTDTQYF. CDR3 nucleotides: TGTGCCAGCAGCCTCGGACAGTTTACAGATACGCAGTATTTT. This sequence joins TRBV3-1 and TRBJ2-3, with D maybe TRBD1 (6 bases). The V and J ends lost 4 bases and 3 bases respectively, with 11 bases between them. This CDR3 contains 14 residues. CDR1 and CDR2 (germline): LGHDT, YNNKEL (reference sequence).

This clonotype was recorded at least ten times. The chain couples TRBV9 to TRBJ2-3; 8 bases are shared with TRBD2. The germline CDR1 and CDR2 sequences are SGDLS and YYNGEE. J was trimmed by 5 bases and V by 0 bases; bases with no gene match: 8. The CDR3 runs 16 residues. The DNA of the CDR3 is TGTGCCAGCAGCGTAGGTAATAGCGGGGCTGTAGATACGCAGTATTTT. Translation: CASSVGNSGAVDTQYF. Looking up the rest from reference TRBV9 and TRBJ2-3 gives the full variable domain: DSGVTQTPKHLITATGQRVTLRCSPRSGDLSVYWYQQSLDQGLQFLIQYYNGEERAKGNILERFSAQQFPDLHSELNLSSLELGDSALYFCASSVGNSGAVDTQYFGPGTRLTVL.

Many counts were recorded for this clonotype. J is TRBJ1-6 and V is TRBV20-1; no definite D call. Trimming cost V 3 bases and J 0 bases, with 15 bases left between them. In germline, CDR1 is DFQATT, CDR2 SNEGSKA (reference sequence). The CDR3 totals 17 residues. The CDR3 nucleotides are TGCAGTGCTAGGGGCAGGCCACGCAGCTCCTATAATTCACCCCTCCACTTT. Its protein product is CSARGRPRSSYNSPLHF.

This clonotype has just a few counts. CDR3 sequence: CASSQAVLGDNSPLHF. Written as DNA, the CDR3 is TGCGCCAGCAGCCAAGCCGTTCTGGGGGATAATTCACCCCTCCACTTT. This chain links TRBV4-3 with TRBJ1-6, with a tentative D call TRBD1 (5 bases). Germline loops: CDR1 LGHNA, CDR2 YSLEER. V lost 1 base to trimming and J lost 5 bases, with 12 bases between them. This CDR3 is built from 16 residues.

There are many counts of this clonotype. The DNA of the CDR3 is TGTGCCAGCAGTCCACTGGGGGAGTACGAGCAGTACTTC. Its translation: CASSPLGEYEQYF. The V gene is TRBV27, the J gene TRBJ2-7; D is tentatively TRBD1 or TRBD2 (5 bases each). Germline V CDR1 and CDR2: MNHEY, SMNVEV (reference sequence). This CDR3 has 13 residues. Between the trimmed V and J ends, which lost 5 bases and 4 bases, there was a span of 12 bases.

This clonotype has a count of ten or more. V is TRBV10-3 and J is TRBJ2-3; maybe TRBD1 (6 bases). V was cut by 2 bases and J by 4 bases, with 16 bases left in between. From germline, CDR1 is ENHRY and CDR2 SYGVKD. CDR3 size: 16 residues. CDR3 residues: CAISEGRGELADTQYF. As DNA, the CDR3 is TGTGCCATCAGTGAGGGCAGGGGAGAACTGGCAGATACGCAGTATTTT.